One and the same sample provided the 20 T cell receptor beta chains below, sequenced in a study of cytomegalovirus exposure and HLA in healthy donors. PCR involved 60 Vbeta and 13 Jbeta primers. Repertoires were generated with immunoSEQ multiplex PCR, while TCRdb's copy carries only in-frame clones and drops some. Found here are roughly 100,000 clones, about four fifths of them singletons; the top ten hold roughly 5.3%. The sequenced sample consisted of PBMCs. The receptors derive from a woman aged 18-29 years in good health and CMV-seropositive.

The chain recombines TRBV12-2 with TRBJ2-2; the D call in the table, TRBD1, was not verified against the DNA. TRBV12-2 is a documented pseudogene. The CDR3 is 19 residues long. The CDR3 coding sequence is TGTGCAAGTCGCTTAGCGGGACAGGGGGAGGAATCGAACACCGGGGAGCTGTTTTTT. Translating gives CASRLAGQGEESNTGELFF.

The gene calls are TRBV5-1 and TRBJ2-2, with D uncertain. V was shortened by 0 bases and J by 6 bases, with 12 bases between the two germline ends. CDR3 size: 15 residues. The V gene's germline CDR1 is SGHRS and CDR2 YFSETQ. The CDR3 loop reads CASSLGSSWSGELFF. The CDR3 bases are TGCGCCAGCAGCTTGGGGTCTAGTTGGTCCGGGGAGCTGTTTTTT.

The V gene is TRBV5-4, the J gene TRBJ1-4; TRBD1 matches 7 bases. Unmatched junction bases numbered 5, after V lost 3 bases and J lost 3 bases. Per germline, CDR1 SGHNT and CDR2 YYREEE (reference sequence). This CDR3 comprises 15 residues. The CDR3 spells CASSSYRGANEKLFF. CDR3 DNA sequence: TGTGCCAGCAGCTCGTACAGGGGCGCTAATGAAAAACTGTTTTTT.

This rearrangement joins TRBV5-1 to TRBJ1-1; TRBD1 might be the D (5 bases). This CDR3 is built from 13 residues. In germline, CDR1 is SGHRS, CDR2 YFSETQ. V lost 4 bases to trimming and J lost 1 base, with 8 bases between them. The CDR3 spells CASSPQGNTEAFF. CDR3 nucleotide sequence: TGCGCCAGCAGCCCCCAGGGGAACACTGAAGCTTTCTTT.

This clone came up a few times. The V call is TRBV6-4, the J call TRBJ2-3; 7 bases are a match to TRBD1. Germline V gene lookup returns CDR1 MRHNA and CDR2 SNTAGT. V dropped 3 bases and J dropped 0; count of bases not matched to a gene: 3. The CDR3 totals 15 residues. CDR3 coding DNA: TGTGCCAGCAGTGAGGGACAGACTAGCACAGATACGCAGTATTTT. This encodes CASSEGQTSTDTQYF.

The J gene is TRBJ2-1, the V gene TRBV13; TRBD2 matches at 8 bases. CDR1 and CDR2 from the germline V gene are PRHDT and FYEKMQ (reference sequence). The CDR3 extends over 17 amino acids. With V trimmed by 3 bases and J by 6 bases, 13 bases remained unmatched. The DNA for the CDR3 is TGTGCCAGCAGCTTCTCGCGACTAGCGTTAGAACGCAATGAGCAGTTCTTC. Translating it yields CASSFSRLALERNEQFF.

CDR3 sequence (DNA): TGTGCCAGCAGCCACGGACAGAACTATGGCTACACCTTC. This encodes CASSHGQNYGYTF. The V gene is TRBV11-2, the J gene TRBJ1-2, with D perhaps TRBD1 (6 bases). V was shortened by 5 bases and J by 2 bases, with 9 bases between the two germline ends. CDR1 is SGHAT, CDR2 FQNNGV, per germline. This CDR3 is 13 amino acids long.

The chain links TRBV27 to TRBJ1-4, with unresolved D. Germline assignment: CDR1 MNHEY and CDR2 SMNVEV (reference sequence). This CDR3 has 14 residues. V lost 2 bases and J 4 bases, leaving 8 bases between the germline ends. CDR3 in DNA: TGTGCCAGCAGTTTACTGCCCGGTAATGAAAAACTGTTTTTT. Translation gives CASSLLPGNEKLFF.

CDR3 DNA sequence: TGCGCCAGCAGCTTGGTAGCGGGAGTGAAGGAGACCCAGTACTTC. The encoded protein is CASSLVAGVKETQYF. The J gene is TRBJ2-5, the V gene TRBV5-1; 9 nucleotides align to TRBD2. Trimming removed 0 bases from V and 5 bases from J; junction bases left unmatched: 5. Germline V gene data show CDR1 as SGHRS and CDR2 as YFSETQ. The CDR3 has 15 residues.

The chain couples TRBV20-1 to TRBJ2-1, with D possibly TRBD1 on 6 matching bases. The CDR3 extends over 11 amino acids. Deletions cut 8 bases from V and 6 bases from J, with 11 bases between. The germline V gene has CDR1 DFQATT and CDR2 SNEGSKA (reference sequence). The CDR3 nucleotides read TGCAGTCCGCAACAGGGCAATGAGCAGTTCTTC. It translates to CSPQQGNEQFF.

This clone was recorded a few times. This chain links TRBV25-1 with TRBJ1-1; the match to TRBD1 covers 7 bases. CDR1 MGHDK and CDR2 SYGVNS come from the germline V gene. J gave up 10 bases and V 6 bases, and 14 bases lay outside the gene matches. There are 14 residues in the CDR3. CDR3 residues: CASSRSPGTERAFF. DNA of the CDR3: TGTGCCAGCAGCCGATCCCCGGGGACAGAGAGAGCTTTCTTT.

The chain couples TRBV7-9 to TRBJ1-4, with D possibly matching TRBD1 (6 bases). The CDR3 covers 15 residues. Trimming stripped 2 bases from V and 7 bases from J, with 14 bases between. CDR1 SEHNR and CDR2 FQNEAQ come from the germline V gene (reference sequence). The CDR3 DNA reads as TGTGCCAGCAGCTTACGGGCTCAGGGGCCTGAAAAACTGTTTTTT. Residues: CASSLRAQGPEKLFF.

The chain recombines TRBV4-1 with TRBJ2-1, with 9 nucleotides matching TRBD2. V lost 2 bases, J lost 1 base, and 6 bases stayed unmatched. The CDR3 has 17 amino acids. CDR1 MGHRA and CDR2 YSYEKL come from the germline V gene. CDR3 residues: CASSQSAGGPSYNEQFF. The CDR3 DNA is TGCGCCAGCAGCCAATCCGCGGGGGGGCCATCCTACAATGAGCAGTTCTTC.

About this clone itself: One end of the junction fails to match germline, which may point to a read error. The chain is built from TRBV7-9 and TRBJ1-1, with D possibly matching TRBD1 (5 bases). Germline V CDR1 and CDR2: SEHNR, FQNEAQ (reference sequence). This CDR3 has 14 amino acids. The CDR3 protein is CSSSLGEWADEAFF. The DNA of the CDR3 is TGTTCCAGCAGCTTAGGGGAGTGGGCAGACGAAGCTTTCTTT.

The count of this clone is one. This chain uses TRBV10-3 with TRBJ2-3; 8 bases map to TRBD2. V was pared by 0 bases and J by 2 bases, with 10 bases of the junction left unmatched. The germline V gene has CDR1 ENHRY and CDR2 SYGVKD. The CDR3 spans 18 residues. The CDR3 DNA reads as TGTGCCATCAGTGAGTCGAGCCCGGCGGGAGGTTCCACAGATACGCAGTATTTT. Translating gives CAISESSPAGGSTDTQYF.

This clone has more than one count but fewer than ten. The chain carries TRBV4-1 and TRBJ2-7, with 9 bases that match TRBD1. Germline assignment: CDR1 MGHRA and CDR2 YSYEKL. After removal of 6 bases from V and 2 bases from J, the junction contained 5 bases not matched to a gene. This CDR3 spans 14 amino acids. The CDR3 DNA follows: TGCGCCAGCAGTCCCGGGACAGGGACCTACGAGCAGTACTTC. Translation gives CASSPGTGTYEQYF.

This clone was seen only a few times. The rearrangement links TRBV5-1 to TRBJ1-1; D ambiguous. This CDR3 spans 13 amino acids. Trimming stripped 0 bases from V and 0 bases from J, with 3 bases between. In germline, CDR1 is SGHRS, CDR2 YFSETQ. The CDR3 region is CASSLALNTEAFF. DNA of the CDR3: TGCGCCAGCAGCTTGGCTTTGAACACTGAAGCTTTCTTT.

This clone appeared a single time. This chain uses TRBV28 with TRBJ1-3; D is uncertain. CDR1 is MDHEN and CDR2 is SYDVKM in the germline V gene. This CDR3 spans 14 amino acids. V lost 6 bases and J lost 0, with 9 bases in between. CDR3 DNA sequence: TGTGCCAGCAGCCCACAGAGCTCTGGAAACACCATATATTTT. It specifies CASSPQSSGNTIYF.

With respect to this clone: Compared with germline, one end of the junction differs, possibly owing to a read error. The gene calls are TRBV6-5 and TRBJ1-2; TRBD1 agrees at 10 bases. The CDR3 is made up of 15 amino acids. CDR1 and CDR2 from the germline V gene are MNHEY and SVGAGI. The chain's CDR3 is CASSPDRGHYYSYTF. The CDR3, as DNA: TGTGCCAGCAGTCCTGACAGGGGGCACTACTATAGCTACACCTTC.

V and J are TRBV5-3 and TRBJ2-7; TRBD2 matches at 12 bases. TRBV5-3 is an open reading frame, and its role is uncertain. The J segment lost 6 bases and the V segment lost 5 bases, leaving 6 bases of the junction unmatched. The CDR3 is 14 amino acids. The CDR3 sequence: CARSPTSGSAEQYF. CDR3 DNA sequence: TGTGCCAGAAGTCCGACTAGCGGGAGCGCCGAGCAGTACTTC.